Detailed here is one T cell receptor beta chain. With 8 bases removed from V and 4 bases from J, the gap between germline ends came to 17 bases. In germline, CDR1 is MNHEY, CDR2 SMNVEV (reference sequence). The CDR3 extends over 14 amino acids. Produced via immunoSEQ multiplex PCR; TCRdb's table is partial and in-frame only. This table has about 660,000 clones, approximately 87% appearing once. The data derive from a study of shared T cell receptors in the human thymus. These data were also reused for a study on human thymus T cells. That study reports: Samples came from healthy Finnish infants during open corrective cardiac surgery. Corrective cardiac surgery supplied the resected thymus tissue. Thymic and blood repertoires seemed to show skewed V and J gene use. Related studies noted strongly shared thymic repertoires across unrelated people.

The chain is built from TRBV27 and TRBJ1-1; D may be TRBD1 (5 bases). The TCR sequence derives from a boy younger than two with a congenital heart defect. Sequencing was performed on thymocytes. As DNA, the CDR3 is TGTGCCAGCCTTGGGCCGGGGGGAGTCACTGAAGCTTTCTTT. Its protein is CASLGPGGVTEAFF.